Listed below are T cell receptor beta chains from one sample, sequenced in a study of T cells after yellow fever vaccination. MiXCR, applied by TCRdb to the 5' RACE reads, yields one record per CDR3 protein. The repertoire holds 250,000 to 350,000 distinct CDR3 sequences, with approximately 4% as singletons. The sample here was PBMCs, taken 15 days after the yellow fever booster vaccination. These receptor sequences come from a man in his late teens or twenties who received the YFV17D yellow fever vaccine. CDR3s include the opening cysteine and the closing phenylalanine or tryptophan. Each record gives: V gene, clone size, CDR3 length, D gene, J gene, CDR3 DNA, CDR3 protein. The D gene is left open where the match is weak. The size entry is marked missing in some rows and otherwise reads once, few, many or a size class.

V: TRBV29-1
size: many
length: 14
D: NA
J: TRBJ1-2
DNA: TGCAGCGCCTCGCCCGCCAGGGAGGTAGACGGCTACACCTTC
CDR3: CSASPAREVDGYTF

V: TRBV4-3
size: many
length: 15
D: TRBD2
J: TRBJ2-3
DNA: TGCGCCAGCAGCCAAGAGGGGACTAACGCAGATACGCAGTATTTT
CDR3: CASSQEGTNADTQYF

V: TRBV7-2
size: many
length: 12
D: NA
J: TRBJ2-5
DNA: TGTGCCAGCAGCTTAGACTCTTCTGAAGCGCACTTC
CDR3: CASSLDSSEAHF

V: TRBV20-1
size: many
length: 14
D: NA
J: TRBJ1-5
DNA: TGCAGTGCTAGAGACCGGACCCCGGCTCAGCCCCAGCATTTT
CDR3: CSARDRTPAQPQHF

V: TRBV20-1
size: NA
length: 15
D: TRBD1
J: TRBJ1-5
DNA: TGCAGTGCTAGAGGGAAGGGGGCGGGTGTTCAGCCCCAGCATTTT
CDR3: CSARGKGAGVQPQHF

V: TRBV18
size: few
length: 14
D: TRBD1
J: TRBJ1-5
DNA: TGTGCCAGCTCAGGCCCGGGACAGGGCCCATCGTTCAATTTT
CDR3: CASSGPGQGPSFNF

V: TRBV7-2
size: many
length: 14
D: NA
J: TRBJ2-2
DNA: TGTGCCAGCAAACCCGGGACTTACACCGGGGAGCTGTTTTTT
CDR3: CASKPGTYTGELFF

V: TRBV12-3/TRBV12-4
size: NA
length: 14
D: NA
J: TRBJ2-7
DNA: TGTGCCAGCAGCCCTCAGGAGGGACGGGGGGAGCAGTACTTC
CDR3: CASSPQEGRGEQYF

V: TRBV6-2/TRBV6-3
size: many
length: 21
D: NA
J: TRBJ2-1
DNA: TGTGCCAGCAGTTACTCGAGCCCCTTTACCCTAGGGACCAGCTCCTACAATGAGCAGTTCTTC
CDR3: CASSYSSPFTLGTSSYNEQFF

V: TRBV27
size: few
length: 13
D: NA
J: TRBJ2-1
DNA: TGTGCCAGCAGGAGGGCGTCGGGCAATGAGCAGTTCTTC
CDR3: CASRRASGNEQFF

V: TRBV24-1
size: many
length: 15
D: TRBD2
J: TRBJ2-7
DNA: TGTGCCACCAGTGATTCCCGTAGCGGGACCTACGAGCAGTACTTC
CDR3: CATSDSRSGTYEQYF

V: TRBV7-2
size: few
length: 15
D: NA
J: TRBJ1-5
DNA: TGTGCCAGCAGCTTAGTGGGGGCCCTCAATCAGCCCCAGCATTTT
CDR3: CASSLVGALNQPQHF

V: TRBV20-1
size: many
length: 13
D: TRBD1
J: TRBJ1-1
DNA: TGCAGTGCTCGAGGGGGACAGCACACTGAAGCTTTCTTT
CDR3: CSARGGQHTEAFF

V: TRBV24-1
size: many
length: 14
D: NA
J: TRBJ1-4
DNA: TGTGCCACCAGTGAACCACCCACTGATGAAAAACTGTTTTTT
CDR3: CATSEPPTDEKLFF

V: TRBV6-5
size: NA
length: 15
D: NA
J: TRBJ2-1
DNA: TGTGCCAGCAGTGACTTGGCGGGGCGATACAATGAGCAGTTCTTC
CDR3: CASSDLAGRYNEQFF

V: TRBV5-1
size: NA
length: 17
D: TRBD1
J: TRBJ2-3
DNA: TGCGCCAGCAGCCCTACTTCAGGGGGCGCGGGCACAGATACGCAGTATTTT
CDR3: CASSPTSGGAGTDTQYF

V: TRBV6-5
size: many
length: 14
D: NA
J: TRBJ1-2
DNA: TGTGCCAGCAGTTACAACAGGCAACCTTATGGCTACACCTTC
CDR3: CASSYNRQPYGYTF

V: TRBV29-1
size: few
length: 12
D: TRBD1
J: TRBJ2-7
DNA: TGCAGCGTTGAAGATCTAGAGGGGGCTCAGTACTTC
CDR3: CSVEDLEGAQYF

V: TRBV7-9
size: many
length: 15
D: NA
J: TRBJ2-7
DNA: TGTGCCAGCAGCCGCCTTGGGGATCGCTCCTACGAGCAGTACTTC
CDR3: CASSRLGDRSYEQYF

V: TRBV7-3
size: many
length: 13
D: NA
J: TRBJ1-1
DNA: TGTGCCAGCAGCCTCCACCTATGGACTGAAGCTTTCTTT
CDR3: CASSLHLWTEAFF

V: TRBV7-6
size: many
length: 13
D: NA
J: TRBJ2-2
DNA: TGTGCCAGCAGCCCCCGTGGGGCCGGGGAGCTGTTTTTT
CDR3: CASSPRGAGELFF

V: TRBV4-1
size: NA
length: 15
D: NA
J: TRBJ1-2
DNA: TGCGCCAGCAGCCAAGGGTCAGGAACTAACTATGGCTACACCTTC
CDR3: CASSQGSGTNYGYTF

V: TRBV5-1
size: many
length: 16
D: TRBD1
J: TRBJ2-2
DNA: TGCGCCAGCAGACCGAACAGGGGGCTCTACACCGGGGAGCTGTTTTTT
CDR3: CASRPNRGLYTGELFF

V: TRBV13
size: few
length: 17
D: TRBD2
J: TRBJ2-3
DNA: TGTGCCAGCAGCTCACGTGGGACTAGCGGTAGCACAGATACGCAGTATTTT
CDR3: CASSSRGTSGSTDTQYF

V: TRBV5-1
size: NA
length: 13
D: NA
J: TRBJ1-3
DNA: TGCGCCAGCCACGAGGCAGGGGGAAACACCATATATTTT
CDR3: CASHEAGGNTIYF

V: TRBV5-1
size: few
length: 13
D: NA
J: TRBJ2-3
DNA: TGCGCCAGCAGCTTCCAGGGGTCAGATACGCAGTATTTT
CDR3: CASSFQGSDTQYF

V: TRBV12-3/TRBV12-4
size: many
length: 11
D: NA
J: TRBJ2-2
DNA: TGTGCCAGCAGTGAGGCCGGGGAGCTGTTTTTT
CDR3: CASSEAGELFF

V: TRBV25-1
size: few
length: 13
D: NA
J: TRBJ1-1
DNA: TGTGCCAGCAGTGAATCGGGGGGTGCTGAAGCTTTCTTT
CDR3: CASSESGGAEAFF

V: TRBV7-2
size: many
length: 12
D: NA
J: TRBJ1-5
DNA: TGTGCCAGCAGCTTAACTAATCAGCCCCAGCATTTT
CDR3: CASSLTNQPQHF